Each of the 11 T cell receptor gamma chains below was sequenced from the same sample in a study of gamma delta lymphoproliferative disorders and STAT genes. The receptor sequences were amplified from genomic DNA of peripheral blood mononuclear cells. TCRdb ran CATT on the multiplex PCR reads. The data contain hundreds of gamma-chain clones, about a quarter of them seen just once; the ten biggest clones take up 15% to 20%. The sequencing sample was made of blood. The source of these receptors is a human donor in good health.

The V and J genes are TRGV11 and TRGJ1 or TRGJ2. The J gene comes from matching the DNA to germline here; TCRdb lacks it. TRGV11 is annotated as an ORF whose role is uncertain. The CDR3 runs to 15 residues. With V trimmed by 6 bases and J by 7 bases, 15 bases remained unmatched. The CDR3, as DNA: TGTGCCTGCTGGATTCGAACCTCTGGGATATATAAGAAACTCTTT. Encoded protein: CACWIRTSGIYKKLF.

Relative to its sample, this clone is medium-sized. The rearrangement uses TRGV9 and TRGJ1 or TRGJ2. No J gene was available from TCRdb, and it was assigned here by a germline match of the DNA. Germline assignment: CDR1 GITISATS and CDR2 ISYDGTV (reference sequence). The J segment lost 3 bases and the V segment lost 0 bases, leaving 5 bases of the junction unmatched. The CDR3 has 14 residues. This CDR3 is CALWEVRLYYKKLF. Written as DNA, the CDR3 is TGTGCCTTGTGGGAGGTGCGCCTTTATTATAAGAAACTCTTT.

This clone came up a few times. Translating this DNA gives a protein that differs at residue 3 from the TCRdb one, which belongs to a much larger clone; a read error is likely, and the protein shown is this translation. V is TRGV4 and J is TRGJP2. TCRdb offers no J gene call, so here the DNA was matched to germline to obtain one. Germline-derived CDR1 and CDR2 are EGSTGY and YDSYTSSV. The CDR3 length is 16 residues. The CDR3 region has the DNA TGTGCCAACTGGGATGGGCGCTATAGTAGTGATTGGATCAAGACGTTT. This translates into CANWDGRYSSDWIKTF.

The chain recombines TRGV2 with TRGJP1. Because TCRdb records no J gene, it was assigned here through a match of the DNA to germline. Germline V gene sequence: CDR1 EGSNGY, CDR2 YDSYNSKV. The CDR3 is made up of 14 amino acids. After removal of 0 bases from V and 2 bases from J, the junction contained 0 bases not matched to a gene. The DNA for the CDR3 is TGTGCCACCTGGGACGGGACCACTGGTTGGTTCAAGATATTT. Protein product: CATWDGTTGWFKIF.

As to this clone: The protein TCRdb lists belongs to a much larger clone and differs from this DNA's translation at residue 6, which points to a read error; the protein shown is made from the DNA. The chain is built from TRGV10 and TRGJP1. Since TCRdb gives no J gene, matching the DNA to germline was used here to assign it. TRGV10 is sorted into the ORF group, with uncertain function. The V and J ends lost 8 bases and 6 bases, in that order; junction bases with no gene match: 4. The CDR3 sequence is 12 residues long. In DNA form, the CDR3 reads TGTGCTGCGTGGGAGTCTGGTTGGTTCAAGATATTT. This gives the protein CAAWESGWFKIF.

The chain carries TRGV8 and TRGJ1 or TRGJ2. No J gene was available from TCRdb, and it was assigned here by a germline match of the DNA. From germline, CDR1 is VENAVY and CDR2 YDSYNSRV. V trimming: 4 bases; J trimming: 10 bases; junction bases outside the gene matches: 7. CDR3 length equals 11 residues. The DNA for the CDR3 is TGTGCCACCTGGGACCCACTAAAGAAACTCTTT. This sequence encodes CATWDPLKKLF.

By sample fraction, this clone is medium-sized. CDR3: CATWISSDWIKTF. As DNA, the CDR3 is TGTGCCACCTGGATTAGTAGTGATTGGATCAAGACGTTT. V usage is TRGV8 and J usage is TRGJP2. Because TCRdb records no J gene, it was assigned here through a match of the DNA to germline. V was pared by 6 bases and J by 1 base, with 2 bases of the junction left unmatched. Germline V CDR1 and CDR2: VENAVY, YDSYNSRV. The CDR3 consists of 13 residues.

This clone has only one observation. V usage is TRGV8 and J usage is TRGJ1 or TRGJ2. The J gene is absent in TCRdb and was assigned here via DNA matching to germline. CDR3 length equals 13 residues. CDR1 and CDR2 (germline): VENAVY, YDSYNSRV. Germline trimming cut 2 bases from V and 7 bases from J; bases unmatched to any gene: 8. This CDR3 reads CATWDIGVYKKLF. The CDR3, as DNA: TGTGCCACCTGGGATATTGGGGTATATAAGAAACTCTTT.

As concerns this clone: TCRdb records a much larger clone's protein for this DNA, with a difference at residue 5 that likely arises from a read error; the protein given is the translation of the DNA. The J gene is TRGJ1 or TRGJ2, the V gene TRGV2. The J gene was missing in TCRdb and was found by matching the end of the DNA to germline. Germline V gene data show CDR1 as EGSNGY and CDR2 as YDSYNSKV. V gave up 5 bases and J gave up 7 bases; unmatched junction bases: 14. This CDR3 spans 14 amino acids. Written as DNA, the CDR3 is TGTGCCACCTGGGGCGGCCTCTCCGGATATAAGAAACTCTTT. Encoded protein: CATWGGLSGYKKLF.

The CDR3 loop reads CAALAGRTTGWFKIF. In DNA form, the CDR3 reads TGTGCTGCGCTGGCGGGTAGAACCACTGGTTGGTTCAAGATATTT. The V gene is TRGV10, the J gene TRGJP1. Here the J gene was assigned by germline matching of the DNA, as TCRdb has none. TRGV10 is assigned to the ORF class and has an uncertain function. The CDR3 is 15 amino acids. V gave up 11 bases and J gave up 2 bases; unmatched junction bases: 12.

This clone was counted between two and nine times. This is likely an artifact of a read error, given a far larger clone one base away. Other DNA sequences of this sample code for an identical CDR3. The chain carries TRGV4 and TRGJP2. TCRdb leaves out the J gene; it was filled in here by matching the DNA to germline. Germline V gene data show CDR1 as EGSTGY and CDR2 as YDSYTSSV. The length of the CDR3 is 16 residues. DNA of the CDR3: TGCGCCACCTGGGATGGGCGCTATAGTAGTGATTGGATCAAGACGTTT. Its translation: CATWDGRYSSDWIKTF.